What follows describes a single T cell receptor (beta chain). The antigen remains unidentified. Germline lookup yields CDR1 DFQATT and CDR2 SNEGSKA (reference sequence). The CDR3 is made up of 13 amino acids. This entry is derived from a study of blood T cells in healthy people across ages. Study findings and constraints: In these data, TCR beta diversity tracked strongly with naive T cell percentage.

A sample-barcoded 5' primer and a J-beta primer mix were used in a second PCR of roughly 7 to 11 cycles. TCRdb re-called the 5' RACE reads through MiXCR, storing one row per CDR3 protein. Among fewer than 800,000 distinct CDR3 sequences listed, about 30% were seen once. The chain combines TRBV20-1 with TRBJ1-5; TRBD1 is a possible D gene (6 bases). This clonotype was obtained from a woman aged 80 or older in good health. What was sequenced was blood. CDR3 DNA: TGCAGCGGGATCGGTGGGGGCGGTCAGCCCCAGCATTTT. It specifies CSGIGGGGQPQHF.